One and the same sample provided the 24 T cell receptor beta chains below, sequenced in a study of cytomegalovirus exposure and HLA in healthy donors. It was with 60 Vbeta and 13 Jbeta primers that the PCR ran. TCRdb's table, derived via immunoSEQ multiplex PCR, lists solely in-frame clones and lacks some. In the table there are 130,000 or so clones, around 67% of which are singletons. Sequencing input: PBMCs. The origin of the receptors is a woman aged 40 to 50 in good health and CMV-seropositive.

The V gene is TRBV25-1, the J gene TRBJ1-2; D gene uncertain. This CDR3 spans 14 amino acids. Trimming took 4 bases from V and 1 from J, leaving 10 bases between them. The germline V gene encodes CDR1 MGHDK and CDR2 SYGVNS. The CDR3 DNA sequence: TGTGCCAGCAGTGGCAAACAGCTTAACTATGGCTACACCTTC. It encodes CASSGKQLNYGYTF.

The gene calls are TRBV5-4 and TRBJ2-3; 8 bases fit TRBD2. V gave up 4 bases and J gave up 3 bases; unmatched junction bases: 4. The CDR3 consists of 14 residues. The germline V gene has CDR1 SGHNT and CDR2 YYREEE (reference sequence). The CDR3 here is CASSLGLATDTQYF. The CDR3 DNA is TGTGCCAGCAGCCTCGGACTAGCTACAGATACGCAGTATTTT.

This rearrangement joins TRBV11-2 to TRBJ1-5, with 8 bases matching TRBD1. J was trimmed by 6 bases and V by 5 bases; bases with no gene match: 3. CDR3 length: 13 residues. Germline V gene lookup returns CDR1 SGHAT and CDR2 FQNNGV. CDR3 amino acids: CASSQTGAQPQHF. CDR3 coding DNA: TGTGCCAGCAGCCAGACAGGGGCTCAGCCCCAGCATTTT.

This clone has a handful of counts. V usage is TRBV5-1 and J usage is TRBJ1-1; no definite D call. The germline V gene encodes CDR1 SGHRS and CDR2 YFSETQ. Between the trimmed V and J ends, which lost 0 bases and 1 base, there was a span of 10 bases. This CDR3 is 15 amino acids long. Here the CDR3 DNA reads TGCGCCAGCAGCTTGGTTTCGGGATCGAACACTGAAGCTTTCTTT. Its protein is CASSLVSGSNTEAFF.

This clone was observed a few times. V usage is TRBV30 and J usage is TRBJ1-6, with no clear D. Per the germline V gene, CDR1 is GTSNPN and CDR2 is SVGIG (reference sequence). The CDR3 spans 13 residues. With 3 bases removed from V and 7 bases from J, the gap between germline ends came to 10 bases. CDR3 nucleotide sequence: TGTGCCTGGAGCCCCGACATAAATTCACCCCTCCACTTT. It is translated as CAWSPDINSPLHF. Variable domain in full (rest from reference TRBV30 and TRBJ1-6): SQTIHQWPATLVQPVGSPLSLECTVEGTSNPNLYWYRQAAGRGLQLLFYSVGIGQISSEVPQNLSASRPQDRQFILSSKKLLLSDSGFYLCAWSPDINSPLHFGNGTRLTVT.

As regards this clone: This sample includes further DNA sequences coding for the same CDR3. CDR3 amino acids: CASRTSGSSYEQYF. In nucleotides, the CDR3 is TGTGCCAGCAGGACTAGCGGAAGCTCCTACGAGCAGTACTTC. The chain uses TRBV2 and TRBJ2-7, with TRBD2 matching over 9 bases. The CDR3 spans 14 residues. The ends lost 6 bases at V and 0 bases at J; junction bases unmatched: 3. The germline CDR1 and CDR2 sequences are SNHLY and FYNNEI.

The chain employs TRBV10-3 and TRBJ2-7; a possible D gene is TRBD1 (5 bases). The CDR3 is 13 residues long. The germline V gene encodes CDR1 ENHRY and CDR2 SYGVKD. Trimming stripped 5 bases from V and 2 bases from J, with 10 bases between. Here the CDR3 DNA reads TGTGCCATCAGTACCTCAGGGACCTACGAGCAGTACTTC. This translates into CAISTSGTYEQYF.

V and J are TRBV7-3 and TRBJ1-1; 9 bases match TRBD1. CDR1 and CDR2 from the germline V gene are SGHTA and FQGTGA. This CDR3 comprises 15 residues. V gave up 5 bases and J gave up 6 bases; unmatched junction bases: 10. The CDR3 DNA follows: TGTGCCAGCAGCCCAAACAGGGGGCGGACGGCTGAAGCTTTCTTT. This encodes CASSPNRGRTAEAFF.

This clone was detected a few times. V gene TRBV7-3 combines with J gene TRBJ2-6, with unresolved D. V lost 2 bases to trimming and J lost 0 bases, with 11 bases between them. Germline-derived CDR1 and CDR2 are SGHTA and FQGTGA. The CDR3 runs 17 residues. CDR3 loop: CASSLAASYSGANVLTF. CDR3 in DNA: TGTGCCAGCAGCTTAGCGGCATCCTACTCTGGGGCCAACGTCCTGACTTTC.

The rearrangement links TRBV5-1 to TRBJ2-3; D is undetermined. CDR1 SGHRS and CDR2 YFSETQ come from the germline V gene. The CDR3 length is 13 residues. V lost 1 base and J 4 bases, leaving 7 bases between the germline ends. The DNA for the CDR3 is TGCGCCAGCAGCTTGTATGCGGCAGATACGCAGTATTTT. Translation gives CASSLYAADTQYF. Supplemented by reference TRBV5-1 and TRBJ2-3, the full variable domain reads KAGVTQTPRYLIKTRGQQVTLSCSPISGHRSVSWYQQTPGQGLQFLFEYFSETQRNKGNFPGRFSGRQFSNSRSEMNVSTLELGDSALYLCASSLYAADTQYFGPGTRLTVL.

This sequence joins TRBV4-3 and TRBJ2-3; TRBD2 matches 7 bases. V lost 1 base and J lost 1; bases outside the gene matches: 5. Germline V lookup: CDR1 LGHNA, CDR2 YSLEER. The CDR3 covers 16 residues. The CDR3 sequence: CASSQVAGGRTDTQYF. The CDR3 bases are TGCGCCAGCAGCCAAGTAGCGGGCGGCCGCACAGATACGCAGTATTTT.

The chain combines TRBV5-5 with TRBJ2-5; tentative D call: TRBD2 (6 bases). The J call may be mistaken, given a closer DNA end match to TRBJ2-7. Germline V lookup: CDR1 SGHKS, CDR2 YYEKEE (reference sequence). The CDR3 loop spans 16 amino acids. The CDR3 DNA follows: TGTGCCAGCAGCTTGGCCGGATCCCCAGGGACTTACGAGCAGTACTTC. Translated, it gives CASSLAGSPGTYEQYF.

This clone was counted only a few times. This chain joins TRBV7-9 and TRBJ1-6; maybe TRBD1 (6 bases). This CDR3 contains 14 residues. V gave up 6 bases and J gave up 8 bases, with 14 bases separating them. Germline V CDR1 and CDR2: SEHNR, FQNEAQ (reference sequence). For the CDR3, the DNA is TGTGCCAGCAGGGCCACAGGGTTGGATTCACCCCTCCACTTT. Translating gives CASRATGLDSPLHF.

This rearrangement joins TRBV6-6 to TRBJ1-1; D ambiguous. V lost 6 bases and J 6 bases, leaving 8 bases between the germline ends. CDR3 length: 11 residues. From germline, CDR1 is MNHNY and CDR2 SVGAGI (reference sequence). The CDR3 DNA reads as TGTGCCAGCAGGTTCCAGGCTGAAGCTTTCTTT. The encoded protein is CASRFQAEAFF.

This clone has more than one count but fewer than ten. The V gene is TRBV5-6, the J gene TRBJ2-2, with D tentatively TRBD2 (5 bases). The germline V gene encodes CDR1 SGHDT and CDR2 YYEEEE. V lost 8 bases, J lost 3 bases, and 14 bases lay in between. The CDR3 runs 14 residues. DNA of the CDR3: TGTGCCAGTTCATTCGCAGCGGACACCGGGGAGCTGTTTTTT. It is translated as CASSFAADTGELFF.

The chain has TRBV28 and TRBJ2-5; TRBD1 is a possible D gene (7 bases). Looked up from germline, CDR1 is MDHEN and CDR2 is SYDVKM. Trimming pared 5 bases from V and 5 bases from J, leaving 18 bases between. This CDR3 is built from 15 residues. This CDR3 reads CASSPGLRGRETQYF. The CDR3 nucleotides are TGTGCCAGCAGTCCGGGACTCAGGGGGAGGGAGACCCAGTACTTC.

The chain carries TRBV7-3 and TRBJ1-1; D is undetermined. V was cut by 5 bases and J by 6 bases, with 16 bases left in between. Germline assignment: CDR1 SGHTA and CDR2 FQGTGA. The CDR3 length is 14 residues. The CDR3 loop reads CASSVDGLDSEAFF. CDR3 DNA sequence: TGTGCCAGCAGCGTGGATGGCCTAGACTCTGAAGCTTTCTTT.

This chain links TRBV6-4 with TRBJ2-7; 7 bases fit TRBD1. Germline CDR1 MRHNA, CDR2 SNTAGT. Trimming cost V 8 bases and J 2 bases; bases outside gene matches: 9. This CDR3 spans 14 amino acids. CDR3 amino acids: CASPDRRPPYEQYF. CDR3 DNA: TGTGCCAGCCCGGACAGGCGACCTCCCTACGAGCAGTACTTC.

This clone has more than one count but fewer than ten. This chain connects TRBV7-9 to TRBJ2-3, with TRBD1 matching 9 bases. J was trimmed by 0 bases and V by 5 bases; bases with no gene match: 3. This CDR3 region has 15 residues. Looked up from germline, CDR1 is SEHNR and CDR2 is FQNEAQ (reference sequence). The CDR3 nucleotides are TGTGCCAGCAGCGCTGGGACAGGGAGCACAGATACGCAGTATTTT. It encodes CASSAGTGSTDTQYF.

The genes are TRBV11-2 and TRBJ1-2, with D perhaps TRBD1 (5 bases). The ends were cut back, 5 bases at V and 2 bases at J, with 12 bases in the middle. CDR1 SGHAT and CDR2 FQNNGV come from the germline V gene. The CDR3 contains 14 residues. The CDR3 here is CASSPGDGNYGYTF. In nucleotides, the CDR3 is TGTGCCAGCAGCCCGGGGGACGGCAACTATGGCTACACCTTC.

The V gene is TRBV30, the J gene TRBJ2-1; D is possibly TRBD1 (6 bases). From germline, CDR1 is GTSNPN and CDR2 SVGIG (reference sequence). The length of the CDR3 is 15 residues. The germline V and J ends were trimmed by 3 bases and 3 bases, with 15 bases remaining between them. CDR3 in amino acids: CAWSRRTDYYNEQFF. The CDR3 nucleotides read TGTGCCTGGAGCCGAAGGACAGATTACTACAATGAGCAGTTCTTC.

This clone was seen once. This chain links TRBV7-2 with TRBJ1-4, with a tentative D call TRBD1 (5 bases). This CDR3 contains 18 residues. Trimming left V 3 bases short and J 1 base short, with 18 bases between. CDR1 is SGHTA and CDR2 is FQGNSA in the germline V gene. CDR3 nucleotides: TGTGCCAGCAGCTTCCCTGCGGGGGGGGTCGGAACTAATGAAAAACTGTTTTTT. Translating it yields CASSFPAGGVGTNEKLFF.

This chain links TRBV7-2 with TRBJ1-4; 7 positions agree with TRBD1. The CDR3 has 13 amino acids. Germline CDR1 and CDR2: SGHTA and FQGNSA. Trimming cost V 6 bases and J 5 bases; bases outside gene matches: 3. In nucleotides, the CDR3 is TGTGCCAGCAGGGGGACAGTCAATGAAAAACTGTTTTTT. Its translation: CASRGTVNEKLFF.

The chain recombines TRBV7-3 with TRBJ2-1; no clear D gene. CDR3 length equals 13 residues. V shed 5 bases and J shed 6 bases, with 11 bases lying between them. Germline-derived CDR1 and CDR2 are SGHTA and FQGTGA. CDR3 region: CASSPSPSNEQFF. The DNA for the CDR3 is TGTGCCAGCAGCCCGAGTCCAAGCAATGAGCAGTTCTTC.